This T cell receptor beta chain was profiled in a study of cytomegalovirus exposure and HLA in healthy donors. Study outcomes and limitations: Previous analysis showed most TCR beta V segments were productive about 87% or about 30% of the time.

PCR involved 60 Vbeta and 13 Jbeta primers. Original processing notes: An analysis that came later counted tens of millions of unique TCR beta chains, roughly 11 million shared. The assay was immunoSEQ multiplex PCR, and TCRdb's table has in-frame clones only and misses some. That table supplies the V and J calls and clone size; D and trimming were determined from the DNA. The table records about 82,000 clones, roughly 64% of them present only once. Germline V lookup: CDR1 SGHRS, CDR2 YFSETQ. The CDR3 is 13 residues long. V was shortened by 4 bases and J by 1 base, with 8 bases between the two germline ends. This clone has only a few counts. The antigen is not known.

This TCR derives from a middle-aged woman in good health and CMV-seropositive. Sequenced: PBMCs. V is TRBV5-1 and J is TRBJ1-1; D is perhaps TRBD1 (5 bases). Here the CDR3 reads CASSRTGNTEAFF. The CDR3 DNA is TGCGCCAGCAGCCGCACAGGGAACACTGAAGCTTTCTTT.